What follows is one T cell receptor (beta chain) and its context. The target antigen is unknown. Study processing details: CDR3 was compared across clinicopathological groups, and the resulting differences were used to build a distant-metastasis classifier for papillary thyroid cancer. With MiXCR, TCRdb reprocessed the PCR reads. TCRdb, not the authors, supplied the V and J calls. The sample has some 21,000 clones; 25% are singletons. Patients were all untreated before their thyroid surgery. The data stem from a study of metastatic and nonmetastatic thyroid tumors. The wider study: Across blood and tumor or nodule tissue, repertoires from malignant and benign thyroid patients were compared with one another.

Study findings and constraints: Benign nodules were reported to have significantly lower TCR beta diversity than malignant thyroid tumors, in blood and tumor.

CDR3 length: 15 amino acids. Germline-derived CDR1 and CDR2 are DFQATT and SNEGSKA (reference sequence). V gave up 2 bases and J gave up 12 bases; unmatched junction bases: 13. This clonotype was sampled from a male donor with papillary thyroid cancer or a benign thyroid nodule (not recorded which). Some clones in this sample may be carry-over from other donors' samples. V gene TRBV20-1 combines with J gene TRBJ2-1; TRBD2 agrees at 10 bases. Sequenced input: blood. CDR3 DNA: TGCAGTGCTAGATTTTACGGGACTAGCGCCTCGCCGCAGTTCTTC. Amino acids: CSARFYGTSASPQFF.